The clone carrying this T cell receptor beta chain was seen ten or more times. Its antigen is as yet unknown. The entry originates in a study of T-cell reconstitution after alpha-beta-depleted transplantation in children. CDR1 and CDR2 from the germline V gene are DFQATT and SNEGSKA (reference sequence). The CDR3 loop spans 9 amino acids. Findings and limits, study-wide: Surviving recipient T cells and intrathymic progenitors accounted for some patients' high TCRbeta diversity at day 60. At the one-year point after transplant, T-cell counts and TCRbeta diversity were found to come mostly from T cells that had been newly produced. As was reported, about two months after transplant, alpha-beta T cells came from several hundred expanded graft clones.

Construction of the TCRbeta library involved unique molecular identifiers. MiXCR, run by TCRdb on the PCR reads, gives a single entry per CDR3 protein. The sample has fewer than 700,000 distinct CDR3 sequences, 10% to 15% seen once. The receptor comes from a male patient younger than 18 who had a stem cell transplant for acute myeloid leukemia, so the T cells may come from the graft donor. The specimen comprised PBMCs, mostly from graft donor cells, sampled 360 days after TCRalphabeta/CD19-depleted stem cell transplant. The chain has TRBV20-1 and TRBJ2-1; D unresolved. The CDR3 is CRALGEQFF. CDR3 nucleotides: TGCAGGGCATTGGGTGAGCAGTTCTTC.